This T cell receptor (beta chain) was recorded in a study of somatic mutations in cytotoxic T cells in rheumatoid arthritis. Study-level results: Over 20% of CD8+ cells belonged to the largest CD8+ clone in about an eighth of the 65 patients.

Sequencing was performed with immunoSEQ multiplex PCR; in TCRdb, only in-frame clones are kept and a portion is missing. The table shows 14,000 or so clones, with around 74% occurring only once. As for this clone: Its target is unknown.

Per germline, CDR1 WNHNN and CDR2 SYGVQD (reference sequence). V was trimmed by 9 bases and J by 0 bases, leaving 3 bases between them. This CDR3 comprises 12 residues. The receptor comes from an adult with rheumatoid arthritis. The chain combines TRBV10-1 with TRBJ2-6; D call uncertain. The sequenced material came from CD8+ T cells sorted from blood. The CDR3 DNA sequence: TGCGCCAGAGACTCTGGGGCCAACGTCCTGACTTTC. This codes for CARDSGANVLTF.